This is a list of T cell receptor beta chains from one sample in a study of T cell changes during pregnancy in multiple sclerosis. The assay was immunoSEQ multiplex PCR, and TCRdb's table has in-frame clones only and misses some. Of 60,000 to 85,000 clones in the sample, 90% to 95% were seen once. The sample consisted of peripheral blood, taken in the second trimester of pregnancy. All receptors come from a female donor with multiple sclerosis, enrolled in a pregnancy study. Each CDR3 is given with its conserved first and last residue. The order of the fields is D gene, J gene, clone size, V gene, CDR3 DNA, CDR3 protein. D genes are given only for firm matches. Some rows have no size entry. The others give once, few or many, or a class for an expanded clone.

>.|TRBJ1-3|.|TRBV6-1
TGTGCCAGCGAAACCCAGTCCTCTGGAAACACCATATATTTT
CASETQSSGNTIYF
>.|TRBJ1-5|.|TRBV23-1
TGCGCCAGCAAGGACAGACCTATACCCCGTCAGCCCCAGCATTTT
CASKDRPIPRQPQHF
>TRBD2|TRBJ2-7|.|TRBV9
TGTGCCAGCAGCGTATCCACCGGGTTAGCGGGGGGGCCCCACGAGCAGTACTTC
CASSVSTGLAGGPHEQYF
>.|TRBJ1-5|once|TRBV19
TGTGCCAGTTCTCAGAATCCGTGGCCCCAGCATTTT
CASSQNPWPQHF
>.|TRBJ2-7|few|TRBV5-1
TGCGCCAGCAGCGCGGGTCCCGACGGCGAGCAGTACTTC
CASSAGPDGEQYF
>.|TRBJ2-2|.|TRBV14
TGTGCCAGCAGCCAGGTCAGGGACACCGGGGAGCTGTTTTTT
CASSQVRDTGELFF
>.|TRBJ2-7|.|TRBV6-1
TGTGCCAGCAGTGAACAAGGGAGGTTGGGCGAGCAGTACTTC
CASSEQGRLGEQYF
>TRBD1|TRBJ1-5|.|TRBV18
TGTGCCAGCTCACCTCCCAGGGGGACAGTTAGCAATCAGCCCCAGCATTTT
CASSPPRGTVSNQPQHF
>.|TRBJ2-5|.|TRBV7-2
TGTGCCAGCAGCTTACGTGGACAGATCCAAGAGACCCAGTACTTC
CASSLRGQIQETQYF
>.|TRBJ2-5|.|TRBV6-4
TGTGCCATCCCCTTCGAGGAGAGAGAGACCCAGTACTTC
CAIPFEERETQYF
>TRBD1|TRBJ2-5|.|TRBV11-2
TGTGCCAGCAGCCCTGGGACAGCGTTGGAGACCCAGTACTTC
CASSPGTALETQYF
>TRBD2|TRBJ2-1|.|TRBV27
TGTGCCAGCAGTTTCAACTCGGGGGGGGGTGAGCAGTTCTTC
CASSFNSGGGEQFF
>.|TRBJ1-4|.|TRBV7-7
TGTGCCAGCAGCTTAGCTCAAAATGAAAAACTGTTTTTT
CASSLAQNEKLFF
>.|TRBJ2-1|.|TRBV7-9
TGTGCCAGCAGCTTAGGACGGGGGAGAGATGAGCAGTTCTTC
CASSLGRGRDEQFF
>TRBD1|TRBJ1-5|.|TRBV2
TGTGCCAGCAGGCGGACAGGTAATAGCAATCAGCCCCAGCATTTT
CASRRTGNSNQPQHF
>.|TRBJ2-7|.|TRBV7-2
TGTGCCAGCAGCCTCACAGGGGAGCAGTACTTC
CASSLTGEQYF
>TRBD1|TRBJ1-2|.|TRBV5-1
TGCGCCAGCAGCGTCAGGGGGAGCTATGGCTACACCTTC
CASSVRGSYGYTF
>TRBD2|TRBJ2-5|.|TRBV5-4
TGTGCCAGCAGCTTGGATAGCGGGAGGGCCGTGGAGACCCAGTACTTC
CASSLDSGRAVETQYF
>.|TRBJ1-2|.|TRBV6-1
TGTGCCAGCAGTAACCCTCAGGGCAGGGGCTACACCTTC
CASSNPQGRGYTF
>.|TRBJ1-1|.|TRBV7-9
TGTGCCAGCAGCCTACGGGGGACGAGTGGCACTGAAGCTTTCTTT
CASSLRGTSGTEAFF
>.|TRBJ2-2|.|TRBV2
TGTGCCAGCAGTGCCGCGAACACCGGGGAGCTGTTTTTT
CASSAANTGELFF
>TRBD1|TRBJ1-3|.|TRBV6-1
TGTGCCAGCAGAGACCATCGACAGGGGCGAAACACCATATATTTT
CASRDHRQGRNTIYF
>.|TRBJ1-1|.|TRBV11-2
TGTGCCAGCAGCTTAGAAGCGTACTGGCAGGGATATGAGGACACTGAAGCTTTCTTT
CASSLEAYWQGYEDTEAFF
>TRBD1|TRBJ1-5|.|TRBV30
TGTGCCTGGGCCGGGACAGGGGATCAGCCCCAGCATTTT
CAWAGTGDQPQHF
>TRBD2|TRBJ2-1|.|TRBV7-6
TGTGCCAGCAGCTTAGCTGGGGGGGGAGGTGAGCAGTTCTTC
CASSLAGGGGEQFF
>.|TRBJ1-1|.|TRBV29-1
TGCAGCGTTGACAGGAACACTGAAGCTTTCTTT
CSVDRNTEAFF
>.|TRBJ2-5|.|TRBV18
TGTGCCAGCTCACCGACAGCCCTGGGGGAGACCCAGTACTTC
CASSPTALGETQYF
>.|TRBJ2-1|.|TRBV30
TGTGCCTGGACCGCGGGTGGGCAGGAGGTAGAGCAGTTCTTC
CAWTAGGQEVEQFF
>TRBD2|TRBJ2-1|.|TRBV10-1
TGCGCCAGCAGTGAGTCGCCGACTAGCGCCACCTACAATGAGCAGTTCTTC
CASSESPTSATYNEQFF
>TRBD1|TRBJ1-2|.|TRBV11-2
TGTGCCAGCAGCCTACGCACAGGGGTTTCTAACTATGGCTACACCTTC
CASSLRTGVSNYGYTF
>TRBD1|TRBJ1-6|.|TRBV30
TGTGCCTGGGAACCGGGACAGGGCAATTCACCCCTCCACTTT
CAWEPGQGNSPLHF
>.|TRBJ2-7|.|TRBV25-1
TGTGCCAGCAGTGAAGAGGTATTCTACGAGCAGTACTTC
CASSEEVFYEQYF
>.|TRBJ2-5|.|TRBV15
TGTGCCACCAGCAGAGATCAGGAGGGGGCAGAGACCCAGTACTTC
CATSRDQEGAETQYF
>.|TRBJ2-3|.|TRBV6-5
TGTGCCAGCAGTTACTCTGACAGGGATACGCAGTATTTT
CASSYSDRDTQYF
>TRBD1|TRBJ2-7|.|TRBV7-9
TGTGCCAGCAGCTTATCCGGGACAGGGTACGAGCAGTACTTC
CASSLSGTGYEQYF
>TRBD2|TRBJ2-1|.|TRBV30
TGTGCCTGGGGGCCGGCTAGCGGGATGGGGAATGAGCAGTTCTTC
CAWGPASGMGNEQFF
>TRBD1|TRBJ2-2|.|TRBV7-8
TGTGCCAGCAGCTTGGGACAGGGGCTAACCGGGGAGCTGTTTTTT
CASSLGQGLTGELFF
>.|TRBJ1-3|.|TRBV7-9
TGTGCCAGCAGCTTTGAGGGAAACACCATATATTTT
CASSFEGNTIYF
>TRBD1|TRBJ2-1|.|TRBV11-2
TGTGCCAGCAGCCTCCGGGACAGTTACAATGAGCAGTTCTTC
CASSLRDSYNEQFF
>TRBD2|TRBJ2-1|.|TRBV27
TGTGCCAGCAGTCCTAGCGGGAGGGGTAATGAGCGGCAGTTCTTC
CASSPSGRGNERQFF
>TRBD1|TRBJ1-2|.|TRBV27
TGTGCCAGCAGTTCCCTCGGACAGGACTATTTGGGGGATGGCTACACCTTC
CASSSLGQDYLGDGYTF
>.|TRBJ1-2|.|TRBV2
TGTGCCAGCAGTGGGACGGCCGCGGGGTCCTTC
CASSGTAAGSF
>TRBD2|TRBJ2-5|.|TRBV10-3
TGTGCCCCTCGGCCTCGGCGAAGCGGGGGGACTCAAGAGACCCAGTACTTC
CAPRPRRSGGTQETQYF
>TRBD2|TRBJ2-1|.|TRBV5-4
TGTGCCAGCAGCTTCGGGACTAGCGCGGACAATGAGCAGTTCTTC
CASSFGTSADNEQFF
>TRBD2|TRBJ2-1|.|TRBV19
TGTGCCAGTAGTTGGGAAGCGGGAGAATGGGAGCAGTTCTTC
CASSWEAGEWEQFF
>TRBD1|TRBJ2-1|.|TRBV19
TGTGCCAGTAGGAACCGGGACAGGACTTACAATGAGCAGTTCTTC
CASRNRDRTYNEQFF
>.|TRBJ2-3|.|TRBV27
TGTGCCAGCAGTTACTCTGTCACAGATACGCAGTATTTT
CASSYSVTDTQYF